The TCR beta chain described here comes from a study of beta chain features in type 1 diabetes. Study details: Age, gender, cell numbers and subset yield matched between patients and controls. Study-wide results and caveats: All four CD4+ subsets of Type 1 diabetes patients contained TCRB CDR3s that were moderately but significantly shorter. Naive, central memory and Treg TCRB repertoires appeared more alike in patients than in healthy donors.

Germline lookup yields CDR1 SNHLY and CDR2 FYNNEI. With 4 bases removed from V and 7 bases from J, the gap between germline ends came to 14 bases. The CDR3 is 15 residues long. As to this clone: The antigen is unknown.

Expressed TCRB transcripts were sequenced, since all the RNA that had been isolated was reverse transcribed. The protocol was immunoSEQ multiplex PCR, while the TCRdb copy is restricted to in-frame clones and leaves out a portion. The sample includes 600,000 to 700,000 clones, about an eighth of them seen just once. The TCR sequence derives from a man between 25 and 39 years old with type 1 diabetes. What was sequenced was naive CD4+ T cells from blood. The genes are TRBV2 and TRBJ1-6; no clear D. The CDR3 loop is CASSGGSGDNSPLHF. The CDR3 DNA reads TGTGCCAGCAGTGGAGGTTCAGGAGACAATTCACCCCTCCACTTT.